These T cell receptor beta chains were read from a single sample in a study of blood T cell repertoires in COVID-19. Method: immunoSEQ multiplex PCR; TCRdb's copy keeps in-frame clones and lacks some. The data contain about 78,000 clones, roughly 86% of them singletons. Source material: peripheral blood. These receptors all stem from a man aged 45-65 years with active or convalescent COVID-19. CDR3s include the opening cysteine and the closing phenylalanine or tryptophan. Fields, in order: clone size, D gene, J gene, V gene, CDR3 protein, CDR3 DNA. A D gene is named only where the DNA matches it firmly. Size is stated for part of the rows, as once, few or many counts, or as a class when the clone is expanded.

abundance: NA
d_gene: NA
j_gene: TRBJ2-5
v_gene: TRBV2
CDR3aa: CASSLSETQETQYF
CDR3nt: TGTGCCAGCTCCCTTAGCGAGACCCAAGAGACCCAGTACTTC

abundance: NA
d_gene: TRBD1
j_gene: TRBJ2-3
v_gene: TRBV5-1
CDR3aa: CASNAGTGGTDTQYF
CDR3nt: TGCGCCAGCAACGCCGGGACAGGGGGCACAGATACGCAGTATTTT

abundance: NA
d_gene: NA
j_gene: TRBJ1-2
v_gene: TRBV28
CDR3aa: CASSLSNNGYTF
CDR3nt: TGTGCCAGCAGTTTATCCAACAATGGCTACACCTTC

abundance: NA
d_gene: TRBD1
j_gene: TRBJ1-6
v_gene: TRBV6-5
CDR3aa: CASSFGQGNSPLHF
CDR3nt: TGTGCCAGCAGTTTCGGACAGGGCAATTCACCCCTCCACTTT

abundance: NA
d_gene: TRBD2
j_gene: TRBJ2-1
v_gene: TRBV7-2
CDR3aa: CASSSTSGSYNEQFF
CDR3nt: TGTGCCAGCAGCTCGACTAGCGGGTCCTACAATGAGCAGTTCTTC

abundance: NA
d_gene: TRBD1
j_gene: TRBJ2-2
v_gene: TRBV27
CDR3aa: CASSLFDHRGIGELFF
CDR3nt: TGTGCCAGCAGTTTATTTGACCACAGGGGAATCGGGGAGCTGTTTTTT

abundance: NA
d_gene: TRBD1
j_gene: TRBJ1-3
v_gene: TRBV28
CDR3aa: CASTVGTASGNTIYF
CDR3nt: TGTGCCAGCACCGTTGGGACAGCTTCTGGAAACACCATATATTTT

abundance: NA
d_gene: NA
j_gene: TRBJ2-1
v_gene: TRBV2
CDR3aa: CASTMGSYNEQFF
CDR3nt: TGTGCCAGCACAATGGGGAGCTACAATGAGCAGTTCTTC

abundance: NA
d_gene: TRBD1
j_gene: TRBJ2-1
v_gene: TRBV28
CDR3aa: CASSSGQGPNEQFF
CDR3nt: TGTGCCAGCAGTTCAGGACAGGGACCCAATGAGCAGTTCTTC

abundance: NA
d_gene: NA
j_gene: TRBJ1-4
v_gene: TRBV19
CDR3aa: CASSTTGNEKLFF
CDR3nt: TGTGCCAGTAGTACGACGGGGAATGAAAAACTGTTTTTT

abundance: NA
d_gene: NA
j_gene: TRBJ2-5
v_gene: TRBV7-9
CDR3aa: CASSHRYLEQETQYF
CDR3nt: TGTGCCAGCAGCCACAGATATCTTGAACAAGAGACCCAGTACTTC

abundance: few
d_gene: TRBD1
j_gene: TRBJ1-6
v_gene: TRBV19
CDR3aa: CATATGTNSPLHF
CDR3nt: TGTGCCACTGCGACAGGGACTAATTCACCCCTCCACTTT

abundance: NA
d_gene: NA
j_gene: TRBJ2-5
v_gene: TRBV6-2/TRBV6-3
CDR3aa: CASSQRGWETQYF
CDR3nt: TGTGCCAGCAGTCAGAGGGGGTGGGAGACCCAGTACTTC

abundance: once
d_gene: TRBD1
j_gene: TRBJ1-5
v_gene: TRBV28
CDR3aa: CASTLTGVNQPQHF
CDR3nt: TGTGCCAGCACCCTAACAGGGGTTAATCAGCCCCAGCATTTT

abundance: NA
d_gene: TRBD2
j_gene: TRBJ2-1
v_gene: TRBV4-2
CDR3aa: CASSQGLAGGDEQFF
CDR3nt: TGTGCCAGCAGCCAAGGGCTAGCGGGGGGCGATGAGCAGTTCTTC

abundance: NA
d_gene: NA
j_gene: TRBJ1-3
v_gene: TRBV10-3
CDR3aa: CAIRITGSGNTIYF
CDR3nt: TGTGCCATCAGGATAACAGGCTCTGGAAACACCATATATTTT

abundance: NA
d_gene: TRBD1
j_gene: TRBJ2-5
v_gene: TRBV7-6
CDR3aa: CASSLGGAGGETQYF
CDR3nt: TGTGCCAGCAGCTTAGGTGGGGCAGGGGGAGAGACCCAGTACTTC

abundance: NA
d_gene: TRBD2
j_gene: TRBJ2-3
v_gene: TRBV5-4
CDR3aa: CASSLTSATDTQYF
CDR3nt: TGTGCCAGCAGCTTGACTAGCGCCACAGATACGCAGTATTTT

abundance: NA
d_gene: NA
j_gene: TRBJ2-5
v_gene: TRBV9
CDR3aa: CASSVRHLAETQYF
CDR3nt: TGTGCCAGCAGCGTAAGACATTTGGCGGAGACCCAGTACTTC

abundance: NA
d_gene: NA
j_gene: TRBJ1-2
v_gene: TRBV5-4
CDR3aa: CASSSLQGNYGYTF
CDR3nt: TGTGCCAGCAGCTCACTACAGGGAAACTATGGCTACACCTTC

abundance: NA
d_gene: NA
j_gene: TRBJ1-6
v_gene: TRBV5-1
CDR3aa: CASSLDGGSYNSPLHF
CDR3nt: TGCGCCAGCAGCTTGGATGGAGGCTCCTATAATTCACCCCTCCACTTT

abundance: NA
d_gene: NA
j_gene: TRBJ1-2
v_gene: TRBV3-1/TRBV3-2
CDR3aa: CASSQEEFFYGYTF
CDR3nt: TGTGCCAGCAGCCAAGAGGAGTTCTTCTATGGCTACACCTTC

abundance: NA
d_gene: TRBD1
j_gene: TRBJ1-4
v_gene: TRBV10-1
CDR3aa: CASYQKQGWGEKLFF
CDR3nt: TGCGCCAGCTACCAGAAACAGGGGTGGGGGGAAAAACTGTTTTTT

abundance: medium-sized
d_gene: TRBD1
j_gene: TRBJ2-7
v_gene: TRBV5-1
CDR3aa: CASSMSGQGGYEQYF
CDR3nt: TGCGCCAGCAGCATGAGTGGACAGGGTGGGTACGAGCAGTACTTC

abundance: NA
d_gene: TRBD2
j_gene: TRBJ2-2
v_gene: TRBV10-1
CDR3aa: CASSVAGDPMGELFF
CDR3nt: TGCGCCAGCAGTGTAGCGGGGGACCCCATGGGGGAGCTGTTTTTT

abundance: once
d_gene: NA
j_gene: TRBJ1-2
v_gene: TRBV6-5
CDR3aa: CASSYSLGASGYTF
CDR3nt: TGTGCCAGCAGTTACTCACTGGGGGCAAGCGGCTACACCTTC

abundance: NA
d_gene: NA
j_gene: TRBJ1-3
v_gene: TRBV3-1/TRBV3-2
CDR3aa: CASSQNRGASGNTIYF
CDR3nt: TGTGCCAGCAGCCAAAACCGGGGGGCCTCTGGAAACACCATATATTTT

abundance: NA
d_gene: NA
j_gene: TRBJ2-3
v_gene: TRBV19
CDR3aa: CASSHTDTQYF
CDR3nt: TGTGCCAGTAGCCACACAGATACGCAGTATTTT

abundance: NA
d_gene: TRBD1
j_gene: TRBJ2-3
v_gene: TRBV4-1
CDR3aa: CASSHRSGGNTDTQYF
CDR3nt: TGCGCCAGCAGCCATCGATCAGGGGGTAACACAGATACGCAGTATTTT

abundance: NA
d_gene: NA
j_gene: TRBJ2-5
v_gene: TRBV18
CDR3aa: CASSPGGQIQETQYF
CDR3nt: TGTGCCAGCTCACCCGGGGGACAGATCCAAGAGACCCAGTACTTC

abundance: NA
d_gene: NA
j_gene: TRBJ1-5
v_gene: TRBV24-1
CDR3aa: CATGRDGNQPQHF
CDR3nt: TGTGCCACGGGCAGGGATGGAAATCAGCCCCAGCATTTT

abundance: NA
d_gene: TRBD1
j_gene: TRBJ1-6
v_gene: TRBV7-9
CDR3aa: CASSPWDRGYNSPLHF
CDR3nt: TGTGCCAGCAGCCCCTGGGACAGAGGATATAATTCACCCCTCCACTTT

abundance: NA
d_gene: NA
j_gene: TRBJ1-4
v_gene: TRBV29-1
CDR3aa: CSVGRAGEKLFF
CDR3nt: TGCAGCGTCGGCAGGGCGGGGGAAAAACTGTTTTTT

abundance: NA
d_gene: TRBD2
j_gene: TRBJ2-5
v_gene: TRBV7-2
CDR3aa: CASSWTGGPGETQYF
CDR3nt: TGTGCCAGCAGCTGGACGGGGGGGCCGGGAGAGACCCAGTACTTC